This T cell receptor beta chain was sequenced in a study of identical twins. Whole-study results and caveats: Excess sharing by twins proved weaker in beta out-of-frame sequences.

In its sample, this clonotype was seen a few times. Its matching antigen is unknown. In germline, CDR1 is SGHTA, CDR2 FQGNSA. The CDR3 is 15 amino acids. With 1 base removed from V and 4 bases from J, the gap between germline ends came to 11 bases. TCRdb fed the 5' RACE reads into MiXCR, producing one record per CDR3 protein. The sample holds 200,000 to 250,000 distinct CDR3 sequences, around 6.8% seen once. The same data also contributed to another study, on yellow fever vaccine responses in identical twins.

The rearrangement uses TRBV7-2 and TRBJ2-1; a weak D match, TRBD1 (5 bases). This TCR was sampled from a woman aged 18-29 years in good health. The specimen sequenced was memory (CD45RO+) T cells sorted from blood. CDR3: CASSLGPGLYNEQFF. CDR3 DNA: TGTGCCAGCAGCTTAGGCCCAGGGCTTTACAATGAGCAGTTCTTC.